The 24 T cell receptor beta chains reported below all come from one sample, sequenced in a study of T cells in Graves' hyperthyroidism and ophthalmopathy. Amplified TCR beta CDR3 regions came from RNA transcripts. HTBI primers were used for first-round RT-PCR of the TCR CDR3. TCRdb reprocessed the multiplex PCR reads via MiXCR and lists one record per CDR3 protein. The table includes around 480,000 distinct CDR3 sequences, around 14% detected once. Sequenced material: blood. The receptor source for this set is a woman aged 18-30 years with Graves' hyperthyroidism.

This clonotype was seen ten or more times. The V call is TRBV20-1, the J call TRBJ2-5; 8 nucleotides align to TRBD2. CDR1 DFQATT and CDR2 SNEGSKA come from the germline V gene (reference sequence). The V segment lost 5 bases and the J segment 5 bases; nucleotides outside the gene matches: 7. The CDR3 spans 13 residues. CDR3 region: CSAEAGDGETQYF. CDR3 in DNA: TGCAGTGCTGAAGCGGGAGATGGGGAGACCCAGTACTTC.

This clonotype was detected a few times. For the CDR3, the DNA is TGTGCCGGTTCCCGTGACGGCCCCTATGGCTACACCTTC. This translates into CAGSRDGPYGYTF. V and J are TRBV6-1 and TRBJ1-2; unclear D gene. V lost 11 bases, J lost 4 bases, and 17 bases lay in between. Germline values: CDR1 MNHNS, CDR2 SASEGT. There are 13 residues in the CDR3.

This clonotype was seen a handful of times. The V and J genes are TRBV25-1 and TRBJ2-4, with a tentative D call TRBD1 (5 bases). The V gene's germline CDR1 is MGHDK and CDR2 SYGVNS. Trimming took off 3 bases at V and 7 bases at J, with 13 bases between the two ends. The CDR3 has 14 amino acids. DNA for the CDR3: TGTGCCAGCAGTGAGGGTTATGACAGCAACATTCAGTACTTC. Translated, it gives CASSEGYDSNIQYF.

This clonotype was recorded many times. The chain carries TRBV11-1 and TRBJ1-6, with D tentatively TRBD1 (6 bases). CDR3 length equals 14 residues. Trimming stripped 7 bases from V and 10 bases from J, with 17 bases between. CDR1 is SGHAT, CDR2 FQDESV, per germline (reference sequence). The CDR3 is CASTLSTTGSPLHF. CDR3 nucleotide sequence: TGTGCCAGCACCCTATCCACGACAGGATCACCCCTCCACTTT. Combining the CDR3 with reference TRBV11-1 and TRBJ1-6 gives the whole variable domain EAEVAQSPRYKITEKSQAVAFWCDPISGHATLYWYRQILGQGPELLVQFQDESVVDDSQLPKDRFSAERLKGVDSTLKIQPAELGDSAMYLCASTLSTTGSPLHFGNGTRLTVT.

In this sample, this clonotype turned up many times. V and J are TRBV5-1 and TRBJ2-1; TRBD2 agrees at 9 bases. This CDR3 contains 15 residues. V lost 0 bases and J lost 8; bases outside the gene matches: 6. Germline V lookup: CDR1 SGHRS, CDR2 YFSETQ. CDR3 DNA: TGCGCCAGCAGCTTGGAGGGACTAGCAGATCATGAGCAGTTCTTC. Protein sequence: CASSLEGLADHEQFF.

The chain uses TRBV5-1 and TRBJ2-7; no clear D. Trimming cost V 3 bases and J 5 bases, with 12 bases left between them. CDR1 and CDR2 from the germline V gene are SGHRS and YFSETQ. The CDR3 has 13 amino acids. CDR3 DNA: TGCGCCAGCAGCTCCCAATTTTTGGACGAGCAGTACTTC. This sequence encodes CASSSQFLDEQYF.

V usage is TRBV7-8 and J usage is TRBJ2-1, with unresolved D. Trimming left V 11 bases short and J 0 bases short, with 17 bases between. This CDR3 comprises 15 residues. Germline V gene lookup returns CDR1 SGHVS and CDR2 FQNEAQ. CDR3 loop: CAAAPISFSYNEQFF. The CDR3 coding sequence is TGTGCCGCGGCGCCGATTTCTTTCTCCTACAATGAGCAGTTCTTC.

This clonotype was recorded at least ten times. The chain combines TRBV11-3 with TRBJ2-1, with D unclear. This CDR3 contains 13 residues. CDR1 is SGHNT, CDR2 YENEEA, per germline. Trimming shortened V by 1 base and J by 2 bases, and 3 bases separated the two germline ends. CDR3 DNA sequence: TGTGCCAGCAGCTTAGGGACCTACAATGAGCAGTTCTTC. Amino acids: CASSLGTYNEQFF.

This clonotype was detected a few times. The chain couples TRBV6-5 to TRBJ2-7, with D possibly called TRBD1 or TRBD2 (6 bases each). The germline V and J ends were trimmed by 0 bases and 5 bases, with 8 bases remaining between them. Germline assignment: CDR1 MNHEY and CDR2 SVGAGI. This CDR3 has 13 residues. The CDR3 DNA sequence: TGTGCCAGCAGTTACTCGAGGGGGGACGAGCAGTACTTC. This encodes CASSYSRGDEQYF.

This clonotype was observed a few times. The gene calls are TRBV13 and TRBJ2-4, with a weak D call TRBD1 (6 bases). Germline assignment: CDR1 PRHDT and CDR2 FYEKMQ (reference sequence). V gave up 4 bases and J gave up 0 bases, with 13 bases separating them. This CDR3 region has 16 residues. CDR3 sequence (DNA): TGTGCCAGCAGCTCTCAGGGGTATTTAGCCAAAAACATTCAGTACTTC. Translation: CASSSQGYLAKNIQYF. The whole variable domain, filled in from reference TRBV13 and TRBJ2-4, reads AAGVIQSPRHLIKEKRETATLKCYPIPRHDTVYWYQQGPGQDPQFLISFYEKMQSDKGSIPDRFSAQQFSDYHSELNMSSLELGDSALYFCASSSQGYLAKNIQYFGAGTRLSVL.

This clonotype was detected ten times or more. The CDR3 is CASSLGQQRETQYF. CDR3 sequence (DNA): TGTGCCAGCAGCCTCGGACAGCAGAGAGAGACCCAGTACTTC. This chain uses TRBV9 with TRBJ2-5; tentatively, D is TRBD1 (6 bases). The V end lost 4 bases, the J end lost 4 bases, and 14 bases lay between the germline ends. This CDR3 has 14 residues. Per germline, CDR1 SGDLS and CDR2 YYNGEE.

This clonotype was found many times. The rearrangement links TRBV24-1 to TRBJ2-1; D gene unclear. V was trimmed by 2 bases and J by 6 bases, leaving 10 bases between them. Per germline, CDR1 KGHDR and CDR2 SFDVKD. CDR3 length equals 14 residues. CDR3 protein: CATSDSPRFNEQFF. In DNA, the CDR3 is TGTGCCACCAGTGATTCTCCTAGGTTCAATGAGCAGTTCTTC.

This clonotype was observed at least ten times. The chain combines TRBV7-2 with TRBJ2-1; 8 bases map to TRBD2. V lost 5 bases to trimming and J lost 4 bases; unmatched junction nucleotides: 4. Germline CDR1 reads SGHTA; CDR2 reads FQGNSA. The CDR3 consists of 14 residues. The CDR3 loop is CASSPRLAYNEQFF. The DNA for the CDR3 is TGTGCCAGCAGCCCAAGACTAGCGTACAATGAGCAGTTCTTC.

This clonotype was seen more than once but under ten times. One junction end disagrees with the germline gene, perhaps due to a read error. The genes are TRBV6-1 and TRBJ2-2; 7 bases are a match to TRBD1. CDR1 is MNHNS, CDR2 SASEGT, per germline. The CDR3 has 18 amino acids. This CDR3 reads CASSEPEDRMENTGELFF. CDR3 DNA sequence: TGTGCCAGCAGTGAACCCGAGGACAGGATGGAAAACACCGGGGAGCTATTTTTT.

This clonotype showed up many times. The rearrangement uses TRBV7-3 and TRBJ2-2; 10 bases match TRBD2. This CDR3 region has 16 residues. Germline CDR1 reads SGHTA; CDR2 reads FQGTGA. The junction had 7 bases not matched to a gene; V was cut back by 5 bases and J by 4 bases. CDR3 in amino acids: CASSLPSGRGTGELFF. The CDR3 coding sequence is TGTGCCAGCAGCCTACCTAGCGGGAGAGGCACCGGGGAGCTGTTTTTT. Filled out from reference TRBV7-3 and TRBJ2-2, the complete variable domain reads GAGVSQTPSNKVTEKGKYVELRCDPISGHTALYWYRQSLGQGPEFLIYFQGTGAADDSGLPNDRFFAVRPEGSVSTLKIQRTERGDSAVYLCASSLPSGRGTGELFFGEGSRLTVL.

There are many counts of this clonotype. This sequence joins TRBV20-1 and TRBJ1-3, with D unclear. Between the trimmed V and J ends, which lost 6 bases and 4 bases, there was a span of 25 bases. This CDR3 comprises 17 residues. Germline V gives CDR1 DFQATT, CDR2 SNEGSKA (reference sequence). The CDR3 loop reads CSAESTSASKGGNTIYF. As DNA, the CDR3 is TGCAGTGCGGAATCCACCTCAGCTTCGAAGGGCGGAAACACCATATATTTT.

This clonotype was recorded many times. The chain couples TRBV7-9 to TRBJ1-6; 9 nucleotides agree with TRBD1. The CDR3 contains 14 residues. CDR1 is SEHNR and CDR2 is FQNEAQ in the germline V gene (reference sequence). J lost 11 bases, V lost 5 bases, and 7 bases had no gene match. The CDR3 DNA reads TGTGCCAGCAGCCCAGAAGGGACAGGGACACCCCTCCACTTT. Protein sequence: CASSPEGTGTPLHF.

This clonotype has at least ten counts. CDR3 DNA: TGTGCCAGCAGTTCGCTCCTGGGGGATCAGCCCCAGCATTTT. Translated, it gives CASSSLLGDQPQHF. The chain employs TRBV12-3 or TRBV12-4 and TRBJ1-5, with TRBD1 as a possible D gene (5 bases). CDR3 length: 14 residues. The germline V and J ends were trimmed by 4 bases and 5 bases, with 12 bases remaining between them.

This clonotype was seen repeatedly, ten times or more. The V call is TRBV20-1, the J call TRBJ1-4, with no clear D. V was cut by 1 base and J by 4 bases, with 4 bases left in between. CDR3 length: 12 amino acids. Per germline, CDR1 DFQATT and CDR2 SNEGSKA (reference sequence). CDR3 residues: CSARVGNEKLFF. The CDR3 DNA is TGCAGTGCTAGAGTGGGTAATGAAAAACTGTTTTTT.

This clonotype was counted a few times. V is TRBV3-1 and J is TRBJ1-4; 7 nucleotides align to TRBD1. V gave up 0 bases and J gave up 8 bases; unmatched junction bases: 6. Germline values: CDR1 LGHDT, CDR2 YNNKEL (reference sequence). The length of the CDR3 is 15 residues. Here the CDR3 DNA reads TGTGCCAGCAGCCAAGACAGGGGGGCAGAGGAAAAACTGTTTTTT. The encoded protein is CASSQDRGAEEKLFF.

The rearrangement uses TRBV12-3 or TRBV12-4 and TRBJ2-3; TRBD2 agrees at 8 bases. V was clipped by 6 bases and J by 0 bases; unmatched bases: 20. The CDR3 is made up of 20 amino acids. The CDR3 DNA follows: TGTGCCAGCAGCTACCCATCACTAGCGGAGGGGACCCCTAGCACAGATACGCAGTATTTT. Protein: CASSYPSLAEGTPSTDTQYF.

This clonotype was detected many times. This rearrangement joins TRBV7-9 to TRBJ2-6; 7 bases are shared with TRBD1. CDR1 is SEHNR and CDR2 is FQNEAQ in the germline V gene (reference sequence). V shed 4 bases, J shed 2 bases, and the junction held 5 bases outside the gene matches. The CDR3 sequence is 16 residues long. CDR3 loop: CASSSSQGAGANVLTF. The CDR3 DNA is TGTGCCAGCAGCTCCTCCCAGGGGGCTGGGGCCAACGTCCTGACTTTC.

This clonotype was seen more than once but under ten times. V gene TRBV5-5 combines with J gene TRBJ1-3; D remains unclear. Germline CDR1 SGHKS, CDR2 YYEKEE (reference sequence). The CDR3 extends over 15 amino acids. Deletions cut 5 bases from V and 0 bases from J, with 12 bases between. As DNA, the CDR3 is TGTGCCAGCAGTTTTACCGAGATCTCTGGAAACACCATATATTTT. This codes for CASSFTEISGNTIYF.

Ten or more counts support this clonotype. In DNA form, the CDR3 reads TGTGCCACCAGTGATTTCTACGAGCAGTACTTC. It specifies CATSDFYEQYF. The chain links TRBV24-1 to TRBJ2-7; D not resolved. CDR1 is KGHDR, CDR2 SFDVKD, per germline. The CDR3 totals 11 residues. V lost 1 base and J lost 3, with 0 bases in between.